One sample yielded the 8 T cell receptor beta chains listed below, sequenced in a study of regulatory T cells in long-lasting Graves disease. Sequencing libraries for TCR beta were prepared with iRepertoire HTBI primers and Arm-PCR of CDR3 regions. One entry per CDR3 protein, called by TCRdb with MiXCR from the multiplex PCR reads. The table has about 470,000 distinct CDR3 sequences, about 22% seen once. Sample time point: persistent/refractory GD, antithyroid drugs over 5 years with positive TRAb. Extracted PBMC RNA gave rise to the TCR library. The source was peripheral blood mononuclear cells (PBMCs), collected when the disease was refractory, from a patient treated with antithyroid drugs. The receptors here all came from a female donor with Graves disease.

The chain joins TRBV14 to TRBJ1-4; TRBD1 might be the D (5 bases). Trimming stripped 1 base from V and 7 bases from J, with 13 bases between. The CDR3 covers 15 residues. CDR1 is SGHDN and CDR2 is FVKESK in the germline V gene. The CDR3 spells CASSQVGRRGEKLFF. Written as DNA, the CDR3 is TGTGCCAGCAGCCAAGTCGGCAGGAGGGGTGAAAAACTGTTTTTT.

This clonotype has only a few counts. CDR3 in amino acids: CASSPTGQPFGLTF. The CDR3 region has the DNA TGCGCCAGCAGCCCCACGGGACAGCCCTTTGGGCTCACCTTC. The chain couples TRBV4-1 to TRBJ1-2; 7 positions match TRBD1. V was clipped by 4 bases and J by 13 bases; unmatched bases: 15. This CDR3 is 14 amino acids long. From germline, CDR1 is MGHRA and CDR2 YSYEKL.

This clonotype showed up many times. This chain joins TRBV28 and TRBJ1-4; D is possibly TRBD1 (5 bases). The CDR3 contains 12 residues. Per germline, CDR1 MDHEN and CDR2 SYDVKM. The ends were cut back, 11 bases at V and 5 bases at J, with 12 bases in the middle. CDR3 in DNA: TGTGCCGCCGGGACGGGAAATGAAAAACTGTTTTTT. Amino acid sequence: CAAGTGNEKLFF.

CDR3 coding DNA: TGTGCCAGCAGTCGTCGAAAGGGGGTAGGATATGAGCAGTTCTTC. Amino acid sequence: CASSRRKGVGYEQFF. This chain joins TRBV2 and TRBJ2-1, with D possibly being TRBD1 (6 bases). The length of the CDR3 is 15 residues. Deletions cut 5 bases from V and 8 bases from J, with 19 bases between. In germline, CDR1 is SNHLY, CDR2 FYNNEI.

There are many counts of this clonotype. V usage is TRBV28 and J usage is TRBJ2-1; the D is unclear. Trimming left V 3 bases short and J 4 bases short, with 10 bases between. Germline V gene data show CDR1 as MDHEN and CDR2 as SYDVKM. The CDR3 totals 14 residues. As DNA, the CDR3 is TGTGCCAGCAGTTTCAGCGTACCATACAATGAGCAGTTCTTC. Translation: CASSFSVPYNEQFF.

This chain joins TRBV5-1 and TRBJ1-6; 11 bases map to TRBD1. The CDR3 contains 13 residues. The V gene's germline CDR1 is SGHRS and CDR2 YFSETQ. The trim removed 5 bases at V and 9 bases at J, leaving 1 base unmatched. The DNA for the CDR3 is TGCGCCAGCAGGGGGACAGGGGGTTCACCCCTCCACTTT. Protein sequence: CASRGTGGSPLHF.

This clonotype occurred a few times. The chain's CDR3 is CASSYFGNSYEQYF. The CDR3 coding sequence is TGTGCCAGCAGTTACTTCGGGAACTCCTACGAGCAGTACTTC. The genes are TRBV6-2 or TRBV6-3 and TRBJ2-7; perhaps TRBD2 as D (5 bases). CDR1 is MNHEY, CDR2 SVGEGT, per germline. CDR3 length: 14 amino acids. V lost 1 base to trimming and J lost 0 bases, with 7 bases between them.

A few counts support this clonotype. One end of the junction is discordant with germline, which a read error may explain. The chain carries TRBV27 and TRBJ2-7; perhaps TRBD2 as D (5 bases). Germline V gene sequence: CDR1 MNHEY, CDR2 SMNVEV (reference sequence). CDR3 size: 14 residues. The CDR3 bases are TGTGCCAGCACGCGGCGGGCTAACTCCCACGAGCAGTACTTC. Its translation: CASTRRANSHEQYF.